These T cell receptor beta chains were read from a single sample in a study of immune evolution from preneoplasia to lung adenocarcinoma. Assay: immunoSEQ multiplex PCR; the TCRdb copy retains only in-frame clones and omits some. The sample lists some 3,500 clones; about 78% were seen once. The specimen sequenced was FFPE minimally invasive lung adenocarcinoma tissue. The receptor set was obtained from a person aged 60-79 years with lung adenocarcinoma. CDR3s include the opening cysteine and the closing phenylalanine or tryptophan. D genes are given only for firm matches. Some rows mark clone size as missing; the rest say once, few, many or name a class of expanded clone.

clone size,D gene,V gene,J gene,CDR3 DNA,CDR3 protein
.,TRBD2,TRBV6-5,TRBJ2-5,TGTGCCAGCAGTTCCCGGAGCGGGAGGGCAGGGGAGACCCAGTACTTC,CASSSRSGRAGETQYF
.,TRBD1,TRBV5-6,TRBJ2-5,TGTGCCAGCAGCTTGCCCCCCGCAGGGGGCAGGGAGACCCAGTACTTC,CASSLPPAGGRETQYF
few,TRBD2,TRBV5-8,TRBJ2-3,TGTGCCAGCGAAAAGGGGCTAGCGGGAGCGTGGGACACAGATACGCAGTATTTT,CASEKGLAGAWDTDTQYF
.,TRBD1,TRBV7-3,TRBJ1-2,TGTGCCAGCAGCGCTGGGACAGTCTATGGCTACACCTTC,CASSAGTVYGYTF
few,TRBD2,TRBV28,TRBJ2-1,TGTGCCAGCGAGGGGACTAGTCAGGCCCAGCAGTTCTTC,CASEGTSQAQQFF
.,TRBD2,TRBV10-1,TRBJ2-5,TGCGCCAGCAGTGAAGGGGGACTAGGGGCTAGGGAGACCCAGTACTTC,CASSEGGLGARETQYF
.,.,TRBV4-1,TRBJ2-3,TGCGCCAGCAGCCCCGGGACCACAGATACGCAGTATTTT,CASSPGTTDTQYF
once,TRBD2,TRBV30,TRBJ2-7,TGTGCCTGGGATGGTCCTAGCGGGAGTGCTGCCTACGAGCAGTACTTC,CAWDGPSGSAAYEQYF
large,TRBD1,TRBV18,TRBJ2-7,TGTGCCAGCTCACGGCCGGGACAGGGGGTCAACGAGCAGTACTTC,CASSRPGQGVNEQYF
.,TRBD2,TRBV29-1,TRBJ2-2,TGCAGCGTATCAATAGCGGGAGGGGTCGGGGAGCTGTTTTTT,CSVSIAGGVGELFF
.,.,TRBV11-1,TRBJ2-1,TGTGCCAGCAGCTTCGGGACCGCTTGGGAGCAGTTCTTC,CASSFGTAWEQFF
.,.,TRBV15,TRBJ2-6,TGTGCCACCAGCAAAGTGGGAGGCTCTGGGGCCAACGTCCTGACTTTC,CATSKVGGSGANVLTF
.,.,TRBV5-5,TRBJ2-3,TGTGCCAGCAGCTTGGGTCAGTTTAGAGATACGCAGTATTTT,CASSLGQFRDTQYF
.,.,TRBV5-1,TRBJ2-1,TGCGCCAGCAGCTTGGACGGTTACAATGAGCAGTTCTTC,CASSLDGYNEQFF
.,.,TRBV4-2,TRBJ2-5,TGTGCCAGCAGCCGAAGACAGCAAGAGACCCAGTACTTC,CASSRRQQETQYF
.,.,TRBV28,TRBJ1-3,TGTGCCAGCAGTTTAAGCCCACAGGCTGGAAACACCATATATTTT,CASSLSPQAGNTIYF
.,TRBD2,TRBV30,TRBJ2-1,TGTGCCTGGAGTGTACCTGGCGGGGGGGCCAATGAGCAGTTCTTC,CAWSVPGGGANEQFF
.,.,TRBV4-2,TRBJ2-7,TGTGCCAGCAGCCAAGATTCGCGGGAAACCTACGAGCAGTACTTC,CASSQDSRETYEQYF
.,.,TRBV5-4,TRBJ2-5,TGTGCCAGCAGCCTCCGGGGTAGCGGACAAGAGACCCAGTACTTC,CASSLRGSGQETQYF
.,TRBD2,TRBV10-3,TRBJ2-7,TGTGCCATCAGTGAGCCAGCGGGAAGGAGTGTCGAGCAGTACTTC,CAISEPAGRSVEQYF
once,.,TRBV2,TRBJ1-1,TGTGCCAGCAGACGGGACTCAGCCACTGAAGCTTTCTTT,CASRRDSATEAFF
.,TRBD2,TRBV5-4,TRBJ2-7,TGTGCCAGCAGCCGCCGTAGCGGGAGGTACGAGCAGTACTTC,CASSRRSGRYEQYF
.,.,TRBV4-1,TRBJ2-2,TGCGCCAGCAGCCAAGGACAATTTAACACCGGGGAGCTGTTTTTT,CASSQGQFNTGELFF
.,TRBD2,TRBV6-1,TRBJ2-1,TGTGCCAGCAGTGTTGGTAGCGGGAGATCCCATGAGCAGTTCTTC,CASSVGSGRSHEQFF
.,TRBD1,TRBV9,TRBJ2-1,TGTGCCAGCAGCGTAATGGGACAGACCTACAATGAGCAGTTCTTC,CASSVMGQTYNEQFF
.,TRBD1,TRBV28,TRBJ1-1,TGTGCCAGCTGGGACAGGGGGGCGGCCACTGAAGCTTTCTTT,CASWDRGAATEAFF
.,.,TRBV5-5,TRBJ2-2,TGTGCCAGCAGCTTGGTTGGGGGGACCGGGGAGCTGTTTTTT,CASSLVGGTGELFF
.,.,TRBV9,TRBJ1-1,TGTGCCAGCAGGAAGATAGTCGGGGCACTAGTGGGGACTGAAGCTTTCTTT,CASRKIVGALVGTEAFF
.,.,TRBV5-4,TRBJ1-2,TGTGCCAGCAGCCCTAGGACAGAGTTAGCCGGCTACACCTTC,CASSPRTELAGYTF
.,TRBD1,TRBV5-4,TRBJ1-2,TGTGCCAGCAGCTCGCAACTGACAGGGGGTGGCTACACCTTC,CASSSQLTGGGYTF
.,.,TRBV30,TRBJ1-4,TGTGCCTGGAGTGTCTGGGGGGTTAATGAAAAACTGTTTTTT,CAWSVWGVNEKLFF
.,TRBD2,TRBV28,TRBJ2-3,TGTGCCAGCAGTTTAGAAGAGGTGGGGGGGGACACAGATACGCAGTATTTT,CASSLEEVGGDTDTQYF
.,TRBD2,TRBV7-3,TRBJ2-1,TGTGCCAGCAGCTTACCACTAGCGGGAGCCCCCCAGTTCTTC,CASSLPLAGAPQFF
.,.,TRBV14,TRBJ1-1,TGTGCCAGCAGCCAAGCCGACAAATACACTGAAGCTTTCTTT,CASSQADKYTEAFF
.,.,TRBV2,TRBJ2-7,TGTGCCAGCAGTGAACCCAGGGGAGGCTACGAGCAGTACTTC,CASSEPRGGYEQYF
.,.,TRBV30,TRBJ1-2,TGTGCCTGGAGTGTAACCGCAGGTCCTCGGGGGGGCTACACCTTC,CAWSVTAGPRGGYTF
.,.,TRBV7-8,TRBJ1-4,TGTGCCAGCAGTTATGCGGCGGGAAAACTGTTTTTT,CASSYAAGKLFF
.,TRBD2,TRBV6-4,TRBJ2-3,TGTGCCAGCAGTGACTCGACTAGCGGGAGCACAGATACGCAGTATTTT,CASSDSTSGSTDTQYF
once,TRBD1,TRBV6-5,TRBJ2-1,TGTGCCAGCAGTTCCGGGACAGGGGGCCACAATGAGCAGTTCTTC,CASSSGTGGHNEQFF
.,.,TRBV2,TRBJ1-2,TGTGCCAGCGTGGAGAACTATGGCTACACCTTC,CASVENYGYTF